This TCR beta chain emerged from a study of response to subunit inactivated influenza vaccine. Whole-study findings and limits: The authors suggested that every seasonal influenza vaccination recruits few new T cells.

Each CDR3 protein is one row after TCRdb ran MiXCR on the RT-PCR reads. The top ten clones hold 1.9% of a sample with roughly 500,000 distinct CDR3 sequences, 25% of them seen once. In regard to this clonotype: No antigen is known for it.

Germline trimming cut 8 bases from V and 4 bases from J; bases unmatched to any gene: 8. This CDR3 comprises 14 residues. Germline lookup yields CDR1 SEHNR and CDR2 FQNEAQ (reference sequence). The source was CD4+ T cells sorted from PBMCs, collected more than 4 days after vaccination. This rearrangement joins TRBV7-9 to TRBJ2-5; TRBD2 agrees at 9 bases. The receptor comes from a man aged 45-65 years who received an inactivated influenza vaccine. As DNA, the CDR3 is TGTGCCAGCTCCCGTTTGACTAGCGGAGAGACCCAGTACTTC. Amino acids: CASSRLTSGETQYF.